This TCR beta chain was observed in a study of blood T cell repertoires in COVID-19. Only in-frame clones appear in the TCRdb table, and some are missing; sequencing was by immunoSEQ multiplex PCR. Of fewer than 200,000 clones detected, 86% appear once; the ten largest clones hold around 25%. V lost 0 bases and J 3 bases, leaving 14 bases between the germline ends. The V gene's germline CDR1 is MGHRA and CDR2 YSYEKL. There are 16 residues in the CDR3. The receptor was derived from a woman aged 40 to 55 in a cohort exposed to, infected with or recovered from COVID-19 (not recorded which). The rearrangement uses TRBV4-1 and TRBJ1-1, with D tentatively TRBD1 (5 bases). The source material was PBMCs or T cells enriched from blood (not recorded which). CDR3 protein: CASSQDLRGSDTEAFF. The CDR3, as DNA: TGCGCCAGCAGCCAAGATCTAAGGGGAAGCGACACTGAAGCTTTCTTT.